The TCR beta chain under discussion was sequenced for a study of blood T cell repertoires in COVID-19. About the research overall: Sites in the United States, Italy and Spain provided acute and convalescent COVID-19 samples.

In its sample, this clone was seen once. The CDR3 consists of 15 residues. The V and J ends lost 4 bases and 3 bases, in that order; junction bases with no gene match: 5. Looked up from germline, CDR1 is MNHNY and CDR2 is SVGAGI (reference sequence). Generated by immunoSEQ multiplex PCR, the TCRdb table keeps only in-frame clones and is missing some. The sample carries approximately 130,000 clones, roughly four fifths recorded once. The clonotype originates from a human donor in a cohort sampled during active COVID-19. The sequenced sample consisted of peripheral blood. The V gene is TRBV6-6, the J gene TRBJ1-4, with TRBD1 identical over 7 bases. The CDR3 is CASSSEGAPNEKLFF. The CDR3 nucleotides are TGTGCCAGCAGTTCTGAGGGGGCGCCTAATGAAAAACTGTTTTTT.